This record concerns one TCR beta chain sequence. The antigen is unknown. The authors incorporated unique molecular identifiers into the TCR beta cDNA libraries. The source material, roughly 0.9 to 11 million T cells, gave rise to 500,000 or so cDNA molecules. TCRdb re-analysed the PCR reads in MiXCR, keeping a single row per CDR3 protein. The table has some 450,000 distinct CDR3 sequences, roughly 45% seen once. These data originate in a study of post-analysis software for immune sequencing data. Across the study: As for disease course, relapsing-remitting, secondary progressive and progressive-relapsing multiple sclerosis were all included. The study's findings and limits: Relative to controls, patients with multiple sclerosis showed significantly lower normalized Chao1 diversity.

The sequence came from a girl aged 10-17 years with multiple sclerosis. The sequenced sample was blood.

The CDR3 spells CASSQERQHNSPLHF. Written as DNA, the CDR3 is TGCGCCAGCAGCCAAGAACGACAGCATAATTCACCCCTCCACTTT. The chain is built from TRBV4-3 and TRBJ1-6, with D tentatively TRBD1 (5 bases). V lost 0 bases to trimming and J lost 5 bases, with 8 bases between them. Germline V gene sequence: CDR1 LGHNA, CDR2 YSLEER. CDR3 size: 15 residues.